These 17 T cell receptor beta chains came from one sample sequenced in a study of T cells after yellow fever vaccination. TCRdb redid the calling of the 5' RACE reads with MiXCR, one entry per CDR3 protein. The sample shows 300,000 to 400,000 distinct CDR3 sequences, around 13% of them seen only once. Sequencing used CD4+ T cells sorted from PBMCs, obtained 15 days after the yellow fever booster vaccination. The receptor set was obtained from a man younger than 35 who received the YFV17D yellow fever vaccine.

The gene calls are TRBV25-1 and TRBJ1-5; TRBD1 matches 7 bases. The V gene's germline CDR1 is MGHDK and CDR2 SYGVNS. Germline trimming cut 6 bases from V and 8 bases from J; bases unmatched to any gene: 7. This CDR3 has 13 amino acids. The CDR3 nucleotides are TGTGCCAGCAGAGGACAGGCGGGTAAGCCCCAGCATTTT. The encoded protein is CASRGQAGKPQHF.

The CDR3 DNA is TGCGCCAGCAGCCAAGATGGTCGGGGGTATACGCAGTATTTT. Amino acids: CASSQDGRGYTQYF. V gene TRBV4-3 combines with J gene TRBJ2-3; maybe TRBD2 (6 bases). Germline-derived CDR1 and CDR2 are LGHNA and YSLEER. This CDR3 comprises 14 residues. V was cut by 0 bases and J by 7 bases, with 11 bases left in between.

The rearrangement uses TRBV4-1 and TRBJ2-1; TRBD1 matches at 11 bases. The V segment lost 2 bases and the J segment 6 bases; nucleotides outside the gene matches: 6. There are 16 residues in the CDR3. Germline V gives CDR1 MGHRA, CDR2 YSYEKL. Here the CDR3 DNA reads TGCGCCAGCAGCCAAAAAAAGGGGACAGGGGGCAATGAGCAGTTCTTC. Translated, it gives CASSQKKGTGGNEQFF.

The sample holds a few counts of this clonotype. CDR3 amino acids: CASSLGPETVEAFF. The CDR3, as DNA: TGTGCCAGCAGCTTAGGCCCGGAGACCGTTGAAGCTTTCTTT. The chain joins TRBV7-3 to TRBJ1-1; unclear D gene. Germline assignment: CDR1 SGHTA and CDR2 FQGTGA. V lost 2 bases and J lost 7, with 14 bases in between. The CDR3 runs 14 residues.

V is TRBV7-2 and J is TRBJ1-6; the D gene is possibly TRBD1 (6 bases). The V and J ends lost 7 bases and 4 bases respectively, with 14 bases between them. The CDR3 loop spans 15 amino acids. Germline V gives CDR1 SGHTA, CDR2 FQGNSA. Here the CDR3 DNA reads TGTGCCAGCAATCAGGACAGTTTATATAATTCACCCCTCCACTTT. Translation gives CASNQDSLYNSPLHF.

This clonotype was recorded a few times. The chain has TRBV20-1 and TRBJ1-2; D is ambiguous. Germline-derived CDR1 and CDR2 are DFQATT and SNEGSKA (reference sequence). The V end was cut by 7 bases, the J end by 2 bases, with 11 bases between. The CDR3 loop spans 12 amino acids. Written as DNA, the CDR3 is TGCAGTGTAAACTCCCCGAACTATGGCTACACCTTC. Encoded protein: CSVNSPNYGYTF.

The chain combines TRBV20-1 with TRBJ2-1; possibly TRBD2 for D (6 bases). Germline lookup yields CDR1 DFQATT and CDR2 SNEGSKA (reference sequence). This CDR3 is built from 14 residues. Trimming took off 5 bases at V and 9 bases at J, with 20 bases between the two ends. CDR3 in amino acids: CSAGRTGLAAEQFF. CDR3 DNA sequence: TGCAGTGCTGGGAGGACTGGCCTAGCTGCTGAGCAGTTCTTC.

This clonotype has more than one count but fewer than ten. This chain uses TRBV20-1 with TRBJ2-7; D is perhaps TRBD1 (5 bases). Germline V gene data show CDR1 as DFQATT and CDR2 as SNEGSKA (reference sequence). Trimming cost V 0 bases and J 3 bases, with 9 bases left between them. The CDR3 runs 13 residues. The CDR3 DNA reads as TGCAGTGCTAGAGAAGGCAGGGACTACGAGCAGTACTTC. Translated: CSAREGRDYEQYF.

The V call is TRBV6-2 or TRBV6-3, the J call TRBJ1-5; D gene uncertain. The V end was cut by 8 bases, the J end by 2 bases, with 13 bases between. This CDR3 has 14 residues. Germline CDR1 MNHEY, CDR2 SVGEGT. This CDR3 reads CASRYSNGNQPQHF. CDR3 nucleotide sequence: TGTGCCAGCCGATACAGTAATGGCAATCAGCCCCAGCATTTT.

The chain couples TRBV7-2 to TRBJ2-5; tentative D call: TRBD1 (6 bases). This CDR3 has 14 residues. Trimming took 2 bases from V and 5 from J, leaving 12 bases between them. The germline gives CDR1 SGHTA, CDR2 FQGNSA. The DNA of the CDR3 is TGTGCCAGCAGCTTACAGGGGCGCCGGGAGACCCAGTACTTC. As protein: CASSLQGRRETQYF.

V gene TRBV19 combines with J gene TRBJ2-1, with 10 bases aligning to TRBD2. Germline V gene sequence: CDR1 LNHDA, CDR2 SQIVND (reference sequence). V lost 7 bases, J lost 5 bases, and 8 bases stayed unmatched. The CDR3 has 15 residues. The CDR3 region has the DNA TGTGCCAGTAACCCCGGGACTAGCGCCCACAATGAGCAGTTCTTC. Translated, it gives CASNPGTSAHNEQFF.

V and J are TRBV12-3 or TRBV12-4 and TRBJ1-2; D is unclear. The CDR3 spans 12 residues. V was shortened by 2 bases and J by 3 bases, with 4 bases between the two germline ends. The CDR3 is CASSLRHYGYTF. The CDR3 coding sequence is TGTGCCAGCAGTTTAAGGCACTATGGCTACACCTTC.

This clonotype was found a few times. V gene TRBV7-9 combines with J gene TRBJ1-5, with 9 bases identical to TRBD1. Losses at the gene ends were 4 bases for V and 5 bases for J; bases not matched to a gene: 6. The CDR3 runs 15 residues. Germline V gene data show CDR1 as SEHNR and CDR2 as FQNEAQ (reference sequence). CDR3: CASSSNRGHYQPQHF. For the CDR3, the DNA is TGTGCCAGCAGCTCGAACAGGGGGCATTATCAGCCCCAGCATTTT. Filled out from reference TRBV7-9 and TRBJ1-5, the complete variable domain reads DTGVSQNPRHKITKRGQNVTFRCDPISEHNRLYWYRQTLGQGPEFLTYFQNEAQLEKSRLLSDRFSAERPKGSFSTLEIQRTEQGDSAMYLCASSSNRGHYQPQHFGDGTRLSIL.

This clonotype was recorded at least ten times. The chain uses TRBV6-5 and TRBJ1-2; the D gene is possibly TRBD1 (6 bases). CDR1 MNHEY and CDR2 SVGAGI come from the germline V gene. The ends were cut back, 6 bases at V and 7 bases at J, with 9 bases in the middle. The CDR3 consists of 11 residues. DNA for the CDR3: TGTGCCAGCAGCCCGGGGGCTGGCTACACCTTC. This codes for CASSPGAGYTF.

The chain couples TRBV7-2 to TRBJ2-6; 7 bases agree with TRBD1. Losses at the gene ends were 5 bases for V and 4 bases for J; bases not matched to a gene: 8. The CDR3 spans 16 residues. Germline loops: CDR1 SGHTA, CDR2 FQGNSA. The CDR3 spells CASSPTTGLGANVLTF. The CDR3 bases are TGTGCCAGCAGCCCAACGACAGGGCTCGGGGCCAACGTCCTGACTTTC.

The CDR3 DNA is TGCAGTGCTAGGAGAGCTAGCGGGGCAGAGACCCAGTACTTC. It translates to CSARRASGAETQYF. The chain carries TRBV20-1 and TRBJ2-5, with 9 bases lining up with TRBD2. This CDR3 has 14 residues. CDR1 and CDR2 (germline): DFQATT, SNEGSKA (reference sequence). V was pared by 3 bases and J by 4 bases, with 6 bases of the junction left unmatched.

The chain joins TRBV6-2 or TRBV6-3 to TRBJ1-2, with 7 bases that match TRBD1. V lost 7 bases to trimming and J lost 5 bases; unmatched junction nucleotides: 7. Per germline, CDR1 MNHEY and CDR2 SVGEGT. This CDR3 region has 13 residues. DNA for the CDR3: TGTGCCAGCACCGTCGGGACAGTATATGGCTACACCTTC. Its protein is CASTVGTVYGYTF.